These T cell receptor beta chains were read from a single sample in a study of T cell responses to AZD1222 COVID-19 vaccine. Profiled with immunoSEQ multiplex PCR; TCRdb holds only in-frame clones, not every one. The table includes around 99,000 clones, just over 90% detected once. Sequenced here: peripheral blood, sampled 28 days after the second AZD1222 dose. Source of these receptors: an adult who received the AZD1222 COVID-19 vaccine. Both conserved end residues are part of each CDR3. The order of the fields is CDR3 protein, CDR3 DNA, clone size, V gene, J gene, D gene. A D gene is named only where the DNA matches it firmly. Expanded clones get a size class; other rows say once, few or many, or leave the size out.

CDR3aa: CASSLSPSSNQPQHF; CDR3nt: TGTGCCAGCAGCTTATCTCCGTCTAGCAATCAGCCCCAGCATTTT; abundance: once; v_gene: TRBV13; j_gene: TRBJ1-5; d_gene: -
CDR3aa: CASGSPRGQYTEAFF; CDR3nt: TGTGCTAGTGGTTCCCCACGAGGGCAATACACTGAAGCTTTCTTT; abundance: -; v_gene: TRBV12-5; j_gene: TRBJ1-1; d_gene: -
CDR3aa: CASSLGTATYEQYF; CDR3nt: TGTGCCAGCAGCCTTGGGACAGCCACCTACGAGCAGTACTTC; abundance: -; v_gene: TRBV11-3; j_gene: TRBJ2-7; d_gene: TRBD1
CDR3aa: CASISGTGGNQPQHF; CDR3nt: TGTGCCAGCATATCCGGGACAGGGGGTAATCAGCCCCAGCATTTT; abundance: -; v_gene: TRBV6-6; j_gene: TRBJ1-5; d_gene: TRBD1
CDR3aa: CATSRGGGDGEQYF; CDR3nt: TGTGCCACCAGCAGGGGTGGTGGGGACGGCGAGCAGTACTTC; abundance: -; v_gene: TRBV15; j_gene: TRBJ2-7; d_gene: -
CDR3aa: CASSRNRGKNEKLFF; CDR3nt: TGTGCCAGCAGCCGGAACAGGGGCAAAAATGAAAAACTGTTTTTT; abundance: -; v_gene: TRBV7-8; j_gene: TRBJ1-4; d_gene: TRBD1
CDR3aa: CASSLWQGREKLFF; CDR3nt: TGTGCCAGCAGCTTATGGCAGGGTCGTGAAAAACTGTTTTTT; abundance: -; v_gene: TRBV11-2; j_gene: TRBJ1-4; d_gene: -
CDR3aa: CASSPLGEVNYGYTF; CDR3nt: TGTGCCAGCAGCCCGTTAGGGGAGGTTAACTATGGCTACACCTTC; abundance: -; v_gene: TRBV11-2; j_gene: TRBJ1-2; d_gene: -
CDR3aa: CASSVATVGSSYNEQFF; CDR3nt: TGTGCCAGCAGCGTAGCTACGGTGGGGAGCTCCTACAATGAGCAGTTCTTC; abundance: once; v_gene: TRBV9; j_gene: TRBJ2-1; d_gene: -
CDR3aa: CASSQDSGVNTEAFF; CDR3nt: TGTGCCAGCAGCCAAGATTCAGGGGTGAACACTGAAGCTTTCTTT; abundance: -; v_gene: TRBV3-1/TRBV3-2; j_gene: TRBJ1-1; d_gene: -
CDR3aa: CASSQGDRAFSGANVLTF; CDR3nt: TGTGCCAGCAGCCAAGGAGACAGGGCATTCTCTGGGGCCAACGTCCTGACTTTC; abundance: -; v_gene: TRBV14; j_gene: TRBJ2-6; d_gene: TRBD1
CDR3aa: CASRRQGETQYF; CDR3nt: TGTGCCAGCAGAAGACAGGGAGAGACCCAGTACTTC; abundance: -; v_gene: TRBV27; j_gene: TRBJ2-5; d_gene: TRBD1
CDR3aa: CASSERVVNSPLHF; CDR3nt: TGTGCCAGCAGTGAACGGGTTGTGAATTCACCCCTCCACTTT; abundance: -; v_gene: TRBV6-1; j_gene: TRBJ1-6; d_gene: -
CDR3aa: CASSLDRARSLEQYF; CDR3nt: TGTGCCAGCAGCCTAGACAGGGCTAGATCCCTCGAGCAGTACTTC; abundance: -; v_gene: TRBV7-9; j_gene: TRBJ2-7; d_gene: TRBD1
CDR3aa: CASSLALYPGGAYGYTF; CDR3nt: TGTGCCAGCAGCTTAGCTCTCTATCCAGGGGGGGCCTATGGCTACACCTTC; abundance: -; v_gene: TRBV13; j_gene: TRBJ1-2; d_gene: TRBD1
CDR3aa: CASSYSGQGQHEQFF; CDR3nt: TGTGCCAGCAGTTACTCCGGGCAGGGTCAGCATGAGCAGTTCTTC; abundance: -; v_gene: TRBV6-5; j_gene: TRBJ2-1; d_gene: -
CDR3aa: CARTGLAGELDTQYF; CDR3nt: TGTGCCAGAACGGGACTAGCGGGAGAACTAGATACGCAGTATTTT; abundance: medium-sized; v_gene: TRBV10-3; j_gene: TRBJ2-3; d_gene: TRBD2
CDR3aa: CASSLNDRALGYTF; CDR3nt: TGTGCCAGCAGCTTAAACGACAGGGCTCTCGGCTACACCTTC; abundance: -; v_gene: TRBV7-9; j_gene: TRBJ1-2; d_gene: TRBD1
CDR3aa: CASSLGTSGNTGELFF; CDR3nt: TGTGCCAGCAGCTTAGGGACTAGCGGGAACACCGGGGAGCTGTTTTTT; abundance: -; v_gene: TRBV5-4; j_gene: TRBJ2-2; d_gene: TRBD2
CDR3aa: CSATSGAEAFF; CDR3nt: TGCAGTGCCACCTCAGGGGCTGAAGCTTTCTTT; abundance: -; v_gene: TRBV20-1; j_gene: TRBJ1-1; d_gene: -
CDR3aa: CASSISGYEQYF; CDR3nt: TGTGCCAGCAGCATTAGCGGGTACGAGCAGTACTTC; abundance: -; v_gene: TRBV5-6; j_gene: TRBJ2-7; d_gene: TRBD2
CDR3aa: CASSLRGHGYTF; CDR3nt: TGTGCCAGCAGTTTAAGGGGGCATGGCTACACCTTC; abundance: -; v_gene: TRBV27; j_gene: TRBJ1-2; d_gene: TRBD1
CDR3aa: CASSKGNTEAFF; CDR3nt: TGCGCCAGCAGTAAGGGGAACACTGAAGCTTTCTTT; abundance: -; v_gene: TRBV5-1; j_gene: TRBJ1-1; d_gene: -
CDR3aa: CASSLGLEKLFF; CDR3nt: TGTGCCAGCAGCCTAGGACTGGAAAAACTGTTTTTT; abundance: -; v_gene: TRBV14; j_gene: TRBJ1-4; d_gene: -
CDR3aa: CASSYTPEGVNYGYTF; CDR3nt: TGTGCCAGCAGTTACACCCCAGAGGGTGTAAACTATGGCTACACCTTC; abundance: -; v_gene: TRBV6-5; j_gene: TRBJ1-2; d_gene: -
CDR3aa: CAFPISGEKLFF; CDR3nt: TGTGCCTTTCCAATTAGCGGAGAAAAACTGTTTTTT; abundance: -; v_gene: TRBV30; j_gene: TRBJ1-4; d_gene: -
CDR3aa: CASSSGGAFNRHEQYF; CDR3nt: TGTGCCAGCAGTTCGGGGGGGGCGTTTAATCGACACGAGCAGTACTTC; abundance: -; v_gene: TRBV13; j_gene: TRBJ2-7; d_gene: TRBD2
CDR3aa: CASSLVGGNTEAFF; CDR3nt: TGCGCCAGCAGCTTGGTAGGGGGAAACACTGAAGCTTTCTTT; abundance: -; v_gene: TRBV5-1; j_gene: TRBJ1-1; d_gene: -
CDR3aa: CASSLGGEQFF; CDR3nt: TGTGCCAGCAGTTTAGGCGGTGAGCAGTTCTTC; abundance: -; v_gene: TRBV12-3/TRBV12-4; j_gene: TRBJ2-1; d_gene: -
CDR3aa: CASSQEGREGLFADTQYF; CDR3nt: TGTGCCAGCAGCCAAGAGGGGCGGGAGGGCCTATTTGCAGATACGCAGTATTTT; abundance: -; v_gene: TRBV3-1/TRBV3-2; j_gene: TRBJ2-3; d_gene: TRBD2
CDR3aa: CASSQGQGPTGGYTF; CDR3nt: TGTGCCAGCAGCCAAGGACAGGGCCCCACGGGTGGCTACACCTTC; abundance: few; v_gene: TRBV4-2; j_gene: TRBJ1-2; d_gene: TRBD1
CDR3aa: CASSPTGPNQPQHF; CDR3nt: TGTGCCAGCAGCCCTACGGGACCCAATCAGCCCCAGCATTTT; abundance: -; v_gene: TRBV5-5; j_gene: TRBJ1-5; d_gene: -
CDR3aa: CASSDGTSRVEQFF; CDR3nt: TGTGCCAGCAGTGATGGGACTAGTAGGGTTGAGCAGTTCTTC; abundance: -; v_gene: TRBV2; j_gene: TRBJ2-1; d_gene: TRBD2
CDR3aa: CASSSGTGDQQYF; CDR3nt: TGTGCCAGCAGCTCCGGGACAGGGGACCAGCAGTACTTC; abundance: -; v_gene: TRBV5-6; j_gene: TRBJ2-7; d_gene: TRBD1
CDR3aa: CATLGTGSLMGYTF; CDR3nt: TGTGCCACCCTCGGGACAGGGTCATTAATGGGCTACACCTTC; abundance: -; v_gene: TRBV19; j_gene: TRBJ1-2; d_gene: TRBD1
CDR3aa: CASSEVPPADTQYF; CDR3nt: TGCGCCAGCAGTGAGGTCCCTCCGGCAGATACGCAGTATTTT; abundance: -; v_gene: TRBV10-2; j_gene: TRBJ2-3; d_gene: -
CDR3aa: CASSVGARRSSPLHF; CDR3nt: TGTGCCAGTAGTGTCGGGGCCCGGAGAAGTTCACCCCTCCACTTT; abundance: -; v_gene: TRBV19; j_gene: TRBJ1-6; d_gene: -
CDR3aa: CASSGQSGNEQFF; CDR3nt: TGTGCCAGCTCAGGGCAGAGTGGGAATGAGCAGTTCTTC; abundance: -; v_gene: TRBV18; j_gene: TRBJ2-1; d_gene: -
CDR3aa: CASSISTGDSLIAFF; CDR3nt: TGCGCCAGCAGCATATCGACAGGGGATAGTTTGATAGCTTTCTTT; abundance: -; v_gene: TRBV5-1; j_gene: TRBJ1-1; d_gene: TRBD1
CDR3aa: CASSSPPGRGYGYTF; CDR3nt: TGTGCCAGCAGCTCCCCCCCCGGGAGAGGCTATGGCTACACCTTC; abundance: -; v_gene: TRBV6-2/TRBV6-3; j_gene: TRBJ1-2; d_gene: -
CDR3aa: CASSPRTGGAGTEAFF; CDR3nt: TGTGCCAGCAGCCCCCGGACAGGGGGCGCGGGGACTGAAGCTTTCTTT; abundance: -; v_gene: TRBV7-2; j_gene: TRBJ1-1; d_gene: TRBD1
CDR3aa: CASSVRTASNTGELFF; CDR3nt: TGTGCCAGCAGCGTACGGACAGCTTCGAACACCGGGGAGCTGTTTTTT; abundance: -; v_gene: TRBV9; j_gene: TRBJ2-2; d_gene: -
CDR3aa: CASSGGAYNEQFF; CDR3nt: TGTGCCAGCAGCGGGGGGGCCTACAATGAGCAGTTCTTC; abundance: -; v_gene: TRBV6-4; j_gene: TRBJ2-1; d_gene: TRBD2
CDR3aa: CASRAQESEAFF; CDR3nt: TGTGCCAGTCGGGCACAGGAGAGTGAAGCTTTCTTT; abundance: -; v_gene: TRBV10-3; j_gene: TRBJ1-1; d_gene: -
CDR3aa: CASSQDPAGAGGYTF; CDR3nt: TGCGCCAGCAGCCAAGATCCGGCGGGGGCTGGAGGCTACACCTTC; abundance: -; v_gene: TRBV4-3; j_gene: TRBJ1-2; d_gene: -
CDR3aa: CASSLAASYEQYF; CDR3nt: TGTGCCAGCAGTTTAGCAGCCTCCTACGAGCAGTACTTC; abundance: -; v_gene: TRBV27; j_gene: TRBJ2-7; d_gene: -
CDR3aa: CASSLIGNSYEQYF; CDR3nt: TGTGCCAGCAGCTTGATAGGGAACTCCTACGAGCAGTACTTC; abundance: few; v_gene: TRBV5-6; j_gene: TRBJ2-7; d_gene: -
CDR3aa: CASSLVTLMNTEAFF; CDR3nt: TGCGCCAGCAGCTTGGTAACCTTAATGAACACTGAAGCTTTCTTT; abundance: -; v_gene: TRBV5-1; j_gene: TRBJ1-1; d_gene: -